The source of this T cell receptor (beta chain) is a study of molecular identifiers for immune sequencing clone quantification. Study-wide results and limits: For highly expanded clones, sizes could be underestimated when identical TCR molecules share a barcode. Clones carrying above 20 RNA copies accounted for over 97% of effector molecules, under 1% in naive cells.

TCRdb fed the PCR reads into MiXCR, producing one record per CDR3 protein. Of around 65,000 distinct CDR3 sequences in the sample, around 18% were seen once. Many counts were recorded for this clonotype. No antigen is known for it. This clonotype was sampled from a human donor in good health. Some libraries in this study had Jurkat cell RNA spiked in. The sequenced sample consisted of naive CD8+ T cells from blood, with Jurkat cell RNA spiked in. Subset indicated: FACS-sorted CD8+CD4-CCR7+CD45RA+ naive T cells.

The CDR3 reads CASRGNPSPYEQYF. CDR3 in DNA: TGTGCCAGCAGAGGCAACCCGAGCCCCTACGAGCAGTACTTC. This sequence joins TRBV27 and TRBJ2-7; D uncertain. Germline CDR1 is MNHEY and CDR2 is SMNVEV (reference sequence). This CDR3 spans 14 amino acids. Trimming took 6 bases from V and 2 from J, leaving 14 bases between them.